The present T cell receptor beta chain was sequenced within a study of neurological immune-mediated disorders. The authors produced cDNA by 5'RACE using 10-nucleotide random UMIs. A single run covered 15-18 subjects with over 160 million TCR-beta sequences. TCRdb re-called the 5' RACE reads with MiXCR, one entry per CDR3 protein. The sample consists of more than 30,000 distinct CDR3 sequences, approximately 13% of them appearing once. The germline V gene encodes CDR1 DFQATT and CDR2 SNEGSKA (reference sequence). The CDR3 spans 11 residues. The V and J ends lost 8 bases and 4 bases respectively, with 9 bases between them. This sample's time point: longitudinal time-point 2. From 2 million PBMCs stored at -80 C, the unsorted libraries were generated. The study's findings and limits: The greatest degree of TCR clonal expansion was observed in HTLV-1-associated myelopathy, with the lowest in multiple sclerosis, below that of healthy controls.

At least ten counts were recorded for this clonotype. Its antigen is as yet unknown. This sequence joins TRBV20-1 and TRBJ2-1; D is uncertain. Sequencing was done on a sample of PBMCs. The TCR was taken from a woman in her thirties or forties in good health. The CDR3 coding sequence is TGCAGTCAGCCCCATTACAATGAGCAGTTCTTC. Its protein product is CSQPHYNEQFF.